These 9 T cell receptor beta chains share one sample of origin, sequenced in a study of blood T cell repertoires in COVID-19. Here immunoSEQ multiplex PCR was the method, and the copy in TCRdb shows in-frame clones only, minus some. The sample includes roughly 190,000 clones, around 86% of them seen just once. The sequenced material came from PBMCs or T cells enriched from blood (not recorded which). The receptors derive from a woman aged 40-49 years in a cohort exposed to, infected with or recovered from COVID-19 (not recorded which).

The chain couples TRBV11-2 to TRBJ2-4; 8 bases are shared with TRBD1. Unmatched junction bases numbered 5, after V lost 5 bases and J lost 5 bases. The CDR3 extends over 14 amino acids. CDR1 and CDR2 (germline): SGHAT, FQNNGV. CDR3 loop: CASSEDRVQNIQYF. DNA for the CDR3: TGTGCCAGCAGCGAGGACAGGGTCCAAAACATTCAGTACTTC.

The chain carries TRBV7-9 and TRBJ1-5; 7 bases align to TRBD1. Germline V gives CDR1 SEHNR, CDR2 FQNEAQ (reference sequence). The CDR3 loop spans 14 amino acids. V trimming: 3 bases; J trimming: 6 bases; junction bases outside the gene matches: 5. The CDR3 sequence is CASSLGDRAQPQHF. The CDR3, as DNA: TGTGCCAGCAGCTTGGGAGACAGGGCTCAGCCCCAGCATTTT. The full variable domain, its missing parts supplied by reference TRBV7-9 and TRBJ1-5, is DTGVSQNPRHKITKRGQNVTFRCDPISEHNRLYWYRQTLGQGPEFLTYFQNEAQLEKSRLLSDRFSAERPKGSFSTLEIQRTEQGDSAMYLCASSLGDRAQPQHFGDGTRLSIL.

This chain joins TRBV5-8 and TRBJ2-3, with 12 bases fitting TRBD2. The ends lost 6 bases at V and 3 bases at J; junction bases unmatched: 5. CDR3 size: 15 residues. The germline gives CDR1 SGHTS, CDR2 YDEGEE. The CDR3, as DNA: TGTGCCAGCACCATCGGGACTAGCGGGACAGATACGCAGTATTTT. Its protein is CASTIGTSGTDTQYF.

The chain joins TRBV6-5 to TRBJ2-2, with D maybe TRBD2 (6 bases). This CDR3 has 15 amino acids. V was clipped by 6 bases and J by 5 bases, with 16 bases between them. Germline CDR1 reads MNHEY; CDR2 reads SVGAGI. The CDR3 DNA is TGTGCCAGCAGGAGTCCATCCCGGGGGACCGGGGAGCTGTTTTTT. It encodes CASRSPSRGTGELFF.

Only one count was recorded for this clone. The chain links TRBV5-6 to TRBJ1-2; D is unclear. Trimming cost V 5 bases and J 8 bases, with 22 bases left between them. CDR1 and CDR2 from the germline V gene are SGHDT and YYEEEE. This CDR3 spans 15 amino acids. CDR3 protein: CASSPVGSRNRGYTF. The CDR3 nucleotides read TGTGCCAGCAGTCCCGTGGGGAGCCGTAACAGAGGCTACACCTTC.

V gene TRBV4-1 combines with J gene TRBJ2-2; tentatively, D is TRBD1 (6 bases). CDR1 MGHRA and CDR2 YSYEKL come from the germline V gene. The V end lost 4 bases, the J end lost 1 base, and 10 bases lay between the germline ends. The CDR3 runs to 15 residues. The CDR3 region has the DNA TGCGCCAGCAGCCGGGTAGGGGGGAACACCGGGGAGCTGTTTTTT. Translated, it gives CASSRVGGNTGELFF.

The CDR3 protein is CASSLRQHYGYTF. CDR3 nucleotides: TGTGCCAGCAGCTTACGACAGCACTATGGCTACACCTTC. The chain employs TRBV14 and TRBJ1-2; D possibly corresponds to TRBD1 (5 bases). The CDR3 is 13 amino acids. Germline V gene lookup returns CDR1 SGHDN and CDR2 FVKESK. V lost 5 bases and J lost 3, with 10 bases in between.

The rearrangement joins TRBV6-5 to TRBJ1-1; possibly TRBD1 for D (5 bases). The germline V gene has CDR1 MNHEY and CDR2 SVGAGI. This CDR3 is built from 14 residues. Trimming pared 0 bases from V and 2 bases from J, leaving 7 bases between. As DNA, the CDR3 is TGTGCCAGCAGTTACTCTGGGGCCAACACTGAAGCTTTCTTT. Protein sequence: CASSYSGANTEAFF.

The gene calls are TRBV6-5 and TRBJ2-7; D may be TRBD2 (6 bases). The CDR3 loop spans 14 amino acids. The V and J ends lost 7 bases and 3 bases respectively, with 16 bases between them. The germline CDR1 and CDR2 sequences are MNHEY and SVGAGI. This chain's CDR3 is CASTPPGENYEQYF. DNA for the CDR3: TGTGCCAGCACTCCACCGGGGGAAAACTACGAGCAGTACTTC.